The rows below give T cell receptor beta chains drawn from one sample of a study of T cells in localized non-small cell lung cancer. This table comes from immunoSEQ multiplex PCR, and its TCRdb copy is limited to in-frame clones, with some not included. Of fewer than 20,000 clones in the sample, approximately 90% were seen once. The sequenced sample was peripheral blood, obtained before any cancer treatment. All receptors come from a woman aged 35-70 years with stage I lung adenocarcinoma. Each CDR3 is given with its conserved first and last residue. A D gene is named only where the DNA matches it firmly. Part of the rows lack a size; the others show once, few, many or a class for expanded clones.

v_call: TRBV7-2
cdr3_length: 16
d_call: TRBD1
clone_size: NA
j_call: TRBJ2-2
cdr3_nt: TGTGCCAGCAGCTGGACAGGGGGCTCTGACACCGGGGAGCTGTTTTTT
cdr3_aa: CASSWTGGSDTGELFF

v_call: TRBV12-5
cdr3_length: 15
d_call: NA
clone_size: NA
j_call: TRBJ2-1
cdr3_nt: TGTGCTAGTGGTTTGGGGCAGGGCTCCTACAATGAGCAGTTCTTC
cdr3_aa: CASGLGQGSYNEQFF

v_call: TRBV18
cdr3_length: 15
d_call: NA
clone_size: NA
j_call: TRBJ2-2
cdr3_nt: TGTGCCAGCTCACCCAGGGAGTCACCCACCGGGGAGCTGTTTTTT
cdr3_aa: CASSPRESPTGELFF

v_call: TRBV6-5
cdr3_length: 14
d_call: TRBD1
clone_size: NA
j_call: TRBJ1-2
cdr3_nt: TGTGCCAGCAGTCCTGTGACAGGGGCGAATGGCTACACCTTC
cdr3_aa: CASSPVTGANGYTF

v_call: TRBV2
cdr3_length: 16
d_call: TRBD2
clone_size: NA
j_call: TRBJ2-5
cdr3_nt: TGTGCCAGCAGTGACCCCGGGACTAGCGGTATGGAGACCCAGTACTTC
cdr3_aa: CASSDPGTSGMETQYF

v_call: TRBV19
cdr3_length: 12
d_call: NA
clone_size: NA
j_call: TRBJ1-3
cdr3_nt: TGTGCCAGTAGTACCGGGGGGAACACCATATATTTT
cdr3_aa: CASSTGGNTIYF

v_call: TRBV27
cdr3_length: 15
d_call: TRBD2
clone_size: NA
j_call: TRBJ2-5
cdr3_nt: TGTGCCAGCAGTTTCGCTAGCGGTTATCAAGAGACCCAGTACTTC
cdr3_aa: CASSFASGYQETQYF

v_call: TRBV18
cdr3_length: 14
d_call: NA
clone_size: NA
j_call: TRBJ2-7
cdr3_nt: TGTGCCAGCTCACCACCGTCCCGAGGGGACGAGCAGTACTTC
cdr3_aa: CASSPPSRGDEQYF

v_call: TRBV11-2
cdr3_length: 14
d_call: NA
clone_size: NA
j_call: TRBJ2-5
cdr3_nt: TGTGCCAGCAGCGCCCCAGGGGGGAGGGAGACCCAGTACTTC
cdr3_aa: CASSAPGGRETQYF

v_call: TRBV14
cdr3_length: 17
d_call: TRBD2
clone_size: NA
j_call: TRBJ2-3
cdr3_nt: TGTGCCAGCAGCCCCCAAACTAGGGGACTAGCGACAGATACGCAGTATTTT
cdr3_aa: CASSPQTRGLATDTQYF

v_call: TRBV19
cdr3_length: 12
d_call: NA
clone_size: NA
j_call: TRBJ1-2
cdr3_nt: TGTGTCACCCGGGACGGATTCTATGGCTACACCTTC
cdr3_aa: CVTRDGFYGYTF

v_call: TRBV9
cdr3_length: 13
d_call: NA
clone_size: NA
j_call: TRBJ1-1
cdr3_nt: TGTGCCAGCAGCGTAATACAGGCAACTGAAGCTTTCTTT
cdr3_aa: CASSVIQATEAFF

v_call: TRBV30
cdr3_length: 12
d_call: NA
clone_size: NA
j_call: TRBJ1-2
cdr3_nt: TGTGCCTGGAGTAAACAGGTCTATGGCTACACCTTC
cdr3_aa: CAWSKQVYGYTF

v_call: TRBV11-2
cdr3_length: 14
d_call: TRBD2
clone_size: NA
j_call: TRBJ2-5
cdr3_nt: TGTGCCAGCAGCTTAGTAGCGGGGGCCCAGACCCAGTACTTC
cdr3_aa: CASSLVAGAQTQYF

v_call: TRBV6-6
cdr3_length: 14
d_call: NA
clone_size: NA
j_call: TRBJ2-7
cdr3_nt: TGTGCCAGCATTCGACAGGGAGGGGTCGACGAGCAGTACTTC
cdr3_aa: CASIRQGGVDEQYF

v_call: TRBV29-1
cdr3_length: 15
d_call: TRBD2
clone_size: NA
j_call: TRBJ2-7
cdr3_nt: TGCAGCGTTGGGGGGGCGGGGGGGGCCCTCTACGAGCAGTACTTC
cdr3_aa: CSVGGAGGALYEQYF

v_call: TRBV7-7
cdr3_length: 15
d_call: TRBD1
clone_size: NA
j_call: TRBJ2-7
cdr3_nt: TGTGCTAGCAGCTCCGGGACAGGGAAAGGGTACGAGCAGTACTTC
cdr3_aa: CASSSGTGKGYEQYF

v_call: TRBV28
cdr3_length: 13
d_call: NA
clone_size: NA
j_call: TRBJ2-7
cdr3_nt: TGTGCCAGCAGTTCGGCAGGGAACTACGAGCAGTACTTC
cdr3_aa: CASSSAGNYEQYF

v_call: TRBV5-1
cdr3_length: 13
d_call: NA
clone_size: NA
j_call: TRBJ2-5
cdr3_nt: TGCGCCAGCAGCCCGACACTACAAGAGACCCAGTACTTC
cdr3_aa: CASSPTLQETQYF

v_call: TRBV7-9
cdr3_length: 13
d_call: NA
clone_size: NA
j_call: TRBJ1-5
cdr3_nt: TGTGCCAGCAGCTTAGTTGGAAGTCAGCCCCAGCATTTT
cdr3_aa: CASSLVGSQPQHF

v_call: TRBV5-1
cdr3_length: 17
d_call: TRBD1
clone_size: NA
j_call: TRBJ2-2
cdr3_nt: TGCGCCAGCAGCCCGGCCGGGACAGGGATTAACACCGGGGAGCTGTTTTTT
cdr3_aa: CASSPAGTGINTGELFF

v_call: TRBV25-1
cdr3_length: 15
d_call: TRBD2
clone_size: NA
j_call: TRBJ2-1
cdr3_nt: TGTGCCAGCAGCAAGGGACTAGCCTCCTACAATGAGCAGTTCTTC
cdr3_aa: CASSKGLASYNEQFF

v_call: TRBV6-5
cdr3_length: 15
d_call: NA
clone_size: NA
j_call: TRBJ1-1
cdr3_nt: TGTGCCAGCAGTTACTCGGCGGGGAGGAACACTGAAGCTTTCTTT
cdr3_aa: CASSYSAGRNTEAFF

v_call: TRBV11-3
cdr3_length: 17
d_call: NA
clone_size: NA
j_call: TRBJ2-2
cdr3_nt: TGTGCCAGCAGCTTAGATCTGGGGGGAATGAACACCGGGGAGCTGTTTTTT
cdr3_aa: CASSLDLGGMNTGELFF

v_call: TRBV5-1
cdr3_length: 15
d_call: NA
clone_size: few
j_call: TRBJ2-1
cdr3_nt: TGCGCCAGCAGCTTGATGGAGGCGTCCTACAATGAGCAGTTCTTC
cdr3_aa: CASSLMEASYNEQFF

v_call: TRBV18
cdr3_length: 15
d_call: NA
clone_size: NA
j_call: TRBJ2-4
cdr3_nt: TGTGCCAGCTCATTACCGGGACTAGCCAAAAACATTCAGTACTTC
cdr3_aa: CASSLPGLAKNIQYF

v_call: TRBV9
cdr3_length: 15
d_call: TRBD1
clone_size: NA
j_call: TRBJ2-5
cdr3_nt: TGTGCCAGCAGCCCCATGGGGACAGGGATGGAGACCCAGTACTTC
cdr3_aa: CASSPMGTGMETQYF

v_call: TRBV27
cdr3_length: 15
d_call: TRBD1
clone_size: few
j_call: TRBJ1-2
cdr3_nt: TGTGCCAGCAGTCCCGAAGGGACAGGGGGCCGTGGCTACACCTTC
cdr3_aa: CASSPEGTGGRGYTF

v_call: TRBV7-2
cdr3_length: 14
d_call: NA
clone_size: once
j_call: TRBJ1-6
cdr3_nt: TGTGCCAGCAGCTTACAACAGGGTAATTCACCCCTCCACTTT
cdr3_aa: CASSLQQGNSPLHF

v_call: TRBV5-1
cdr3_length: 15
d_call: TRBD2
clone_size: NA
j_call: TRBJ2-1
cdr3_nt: TGCGCCAGCAGCTCTAGCGGGGATAACTACAATGAGCAGTTCTTC
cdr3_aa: CASSSSGDNYNEQFF

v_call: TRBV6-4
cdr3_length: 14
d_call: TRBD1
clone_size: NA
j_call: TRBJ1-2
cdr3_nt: TGTGCCAGCAGTGACTCGACAGGGAACTATGGCTACACCTTC
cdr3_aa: CASSDSTGNYGYTF

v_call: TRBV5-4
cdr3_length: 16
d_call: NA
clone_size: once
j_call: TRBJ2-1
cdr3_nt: TGTGCCAGCAGCCCCACCGGGGGTCTCTCCTACAATGAGCAGTTCTTC
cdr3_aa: CASSPTGGLSYNEQFF

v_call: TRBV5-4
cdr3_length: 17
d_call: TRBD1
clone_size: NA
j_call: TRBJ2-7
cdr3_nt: TGTGCCAGCAGCTTGGGGACAGGGGTTAGGGGATCCTACGAGCAGTACTTC
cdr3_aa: CASSLGTGVRGSYEQYF

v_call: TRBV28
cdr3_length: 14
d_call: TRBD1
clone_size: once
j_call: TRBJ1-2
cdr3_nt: TGTGCCAGCAGTCCGATGACAGGGTACTATGGCTACACCTTC
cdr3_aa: CASSPMTGYYGYTF

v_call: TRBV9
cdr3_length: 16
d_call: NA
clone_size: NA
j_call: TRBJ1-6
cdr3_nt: TGTGCCAGCAGCGCCCCCTCAGGAGGGAGGAGTTCACCCCTCCACTTT
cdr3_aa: CASSAPSGGRSSPLHF

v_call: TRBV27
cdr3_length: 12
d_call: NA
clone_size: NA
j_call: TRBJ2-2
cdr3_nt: TGTGCCAGCAGGACTTACACCGGGGAGCTGTTTTTT
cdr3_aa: CASRTYTGELFF

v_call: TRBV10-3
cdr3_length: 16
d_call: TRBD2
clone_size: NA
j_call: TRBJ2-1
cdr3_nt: TGTGCCATCAGTGAGTATGGTAGCGGGGGGTACAATGAGCAGTTCTTC
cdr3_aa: CAISEYGSGGYNEQFF

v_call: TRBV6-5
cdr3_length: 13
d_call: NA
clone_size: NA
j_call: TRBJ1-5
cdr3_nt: TGTGCCAGCAGTTACCTTAGCAATCAGCCCCAGCATTTT
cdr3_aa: CASSYLSNQPQHF

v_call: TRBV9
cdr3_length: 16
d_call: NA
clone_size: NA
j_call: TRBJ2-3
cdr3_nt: TGTGCCAGCAGCGACTCTCCGGACGCGCTCACAGATACGCAGTATTTT
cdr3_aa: CASSDSPDALTDTQYF

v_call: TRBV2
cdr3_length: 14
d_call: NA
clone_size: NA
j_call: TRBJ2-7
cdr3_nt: TGTGCCAGCAGTGAAGGGGCAGGGGAGGTAGAGCAGTACTTC
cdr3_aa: CASSEGAGEVEQYF

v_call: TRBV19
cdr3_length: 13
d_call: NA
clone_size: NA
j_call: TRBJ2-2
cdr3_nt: TGTGCCAGTCCCACAGGCAACACCGGGGAGCTGTTTTTT
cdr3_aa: CASPTGNTGELFF

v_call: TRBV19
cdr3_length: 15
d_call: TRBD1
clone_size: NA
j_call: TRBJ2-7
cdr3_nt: TGTGCCAGTAGGCCAGGACAGGGGTCGGATGGAGAGCAGTACTTC
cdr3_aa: CASRPGQGSDGEQYF

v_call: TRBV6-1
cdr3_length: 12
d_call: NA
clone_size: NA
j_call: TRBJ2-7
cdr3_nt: TGTGCCAGCAGCCAGGGACCCTACGAGCAGTACTTC
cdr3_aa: CASSQGPYEQYF

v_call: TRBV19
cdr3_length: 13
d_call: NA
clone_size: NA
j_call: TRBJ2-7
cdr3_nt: TGTGCCAGTAGGCGACCGGCCTCCTACGAGCAGTACTTC
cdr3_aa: CASRRPASYEQYF

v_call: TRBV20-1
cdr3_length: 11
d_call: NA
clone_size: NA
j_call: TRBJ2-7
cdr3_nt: TGCAGTGCTAGAGACGGACGCGAGCAGTACTTC
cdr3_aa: CSARDGREQYF